The 26 T cell receptor beta chains below were found in one sample sequenced in a study of T cells after yellow fever vaccination. TCRdb re-analysed the 5' RACE reads in MiXCR, keeping a single row per CDR3 protein. The table records about 330,000 distinct CDR3 sequences, over 4% of them present only once. The specimen comprised PBMCs, sampled 5 days after the yellow fever booster vaccination. The receptors were sampled from a man aged 18 to 29 who received the YFV17D yellow fever vaccine.

The chain links TRBV20-1 to TRBJ2-7; D unresolved. The V gene's germline CDR1 is DFQATT and CDR2 SNEGSKA (reference sequence). V gave up 6 bases and J gave up 6 bases, with 24 bases separating them. The CDR3 consists of 15 residues. The CDR3 nucleotides read TGCAGTGCCACCTCGACTGCGCCTACCTCGGGCGAGCAGTACGTC. This encodes CSATSTAPTSGEQYV.

V and J are TRBV5-1 and TRBJ2-3; D ambiguous. CDR1 and CDR2 (germline): SGHRS, YFSETQ. Between the trimmed V and J ends, which lost 3 bases and 6 bases, there was a span of 11 bases. CDR3 length: 13 amino acids. The CDR3 nucleotides are TGCGCCAGCAGCTCGGACCTAGGTGATACGCAGTATTTT. This encodes CASSSDLGDTQYF.

The sample holds a few counts of this clonotype. The chain couples TRBV2 to TRBJ2-1, with D perhaps matching TRBD1 or TRBD2 (6 bases each). Germline V gene lookup returns CDR1 SNHLY and CDR2 FYNNEI. This CDR3 contains 13 residues. Between the trimmed V and J ends, which lost 2 bases and 9 bases, there was a span of 11 bases. The CDR3: CASSETGAGEQFF. In nucleotides, the CDR3 is TGTGCCAGCAGTGAAACGGGGGCCGGTGAGCAGTTCTTC.

Ten or more counts support this clonotype. The rearrangement joins TRBV7-9 to TRBJ2-7; D assignment may be TRBD1 or TRBD2 (7 bases each). Looked up from germline, CDR1 is SEHNR and CDR2 is FQNEAQ (reference sequence). The germline V and J ends were trimmed by 5 bases and 2 bases, with 16 bases remaining between them. The CDR3 spans 15 residues. In nucleotides, the CDR3 is TGTGCCAGCAGCCTGCGGGGAGGGGGCACCTACGAGCAGTACTTC. Translating gives CASSLRGGGTYEQYF.

This clonotype appeared a few times. The gene calls are TRBV9 and TRBJ1-6; TRBD1 is a possible D gene (5 bases). CDR1 and CDR2 (germline): SGDLS, YYNGEE. This CDR3 is 15 amino acids long. Trimming pared 2 bases from V and 7 bases from J, leaving 13 bases between. The DNA for the CDR3 is TGTGCCAGCAGCGTGAGAGGGGCCAGGAATTCACCCCTCCACTTT. It translates to CASSVRGARNSPLHF.

The rearrangement links TRBV6-2 or TRBV6-3 to TRBJ2-7; 7 nucleotides align to TRBD2. The CDR3 spans 14 residues. Losses at the gene ends were 2 bases for V and 6 bases for J; bases not matched to a gene: 7. Germline V gene data show CDR1 as MNHEY and CDR2 as SVGEGT. CDR3 DNA sequence: TGTGCCAGCAGTTACGGATGGGGCGGGAGCGAGCAGTACTTC. Protein sequence: CASSYGWGGSEQYF.

There are a few counts of this clonotype. V and J are TRBV9 and TRBJ2-5; a possible D gene is TRBD2 (6 bases). This CDR3 region has 16 residues. Germline V CDR1 and CDR2: SGDLS, YYNGEE. V was shortened by 4 bases and J by 2 bases, with 18 bases between the two germline ends. CDR3 residues: CASSPPAGRLQETQYF. The CDR3 nucleotides read TGTGCCAGCAGCCCACCGGCGGGGAGACTACAAGAGACCCAGTACTTC.

This clonotype was counted many times. The chain is built from TRBV7-2 and TRBJ2-3; 14 bases map to TRBD2. The CDR3 length is 17 residues. V lost 6 bases to trimming and J lost 6 bases; unmatched junction nucleotides: 11. In germline, CDR1 is SGHTA, CDR2 FQGNSA. The CDR3 here is CASRRGLAGAKWDTQYF. The CDR3 nucleotides read TGTGCCAGCAGAAGGGGACTAGCGGGGGCCAAGTGGGATACGCAGTATTTT. Filled out from reference TRBV7-2 and TRBJ2-3, the complete variable domain reads GAGVSQSPSNKVTEKGKDVELRCDPISGHTALYWYRQSLGQGLEFLIYFQGNSAPDKSGLPSDRFSAERTGGSVSTLTIQRTQQEDSAVYLCASRRGLAGAKWDTQYFGPGTRLTVL.

This clonotype has a count of ten or more. The chain is built from TRBV28 and TRBJ2-3; D gene ambiguous. V was shortened by 6 bases and J by 4 bases, with 8 bases between the two germline ends. The CDR3 is 12 amino acids. Germline V lookup: CDR1 MDHEN, CDR2 SYDVKM. CDR3 in DNA: TGTGCCAGCAGACTCGGAGCAGATACGCAGTATTTT. Its translation is CASRLGADTQYF.

The rearrangement links TRBV18 to TRBJ2-3, with D possibly matching TRBD2 (6 bases). Germline V gene data show CDR1 as KGHSH and CDR2 as LQKENI. Trimming pared 2 bases from V and 4 bases from J, leaving 13 bases between. This CDR3 has 15 amino acids. CDR3 protein: CASSPNRGASDTQYF. CDR3 DNA sequence: TGTGCCAGCTCACCAAATCGCGGGGCCTCAGATACGCAGTATTTT.

The sample holds a few counts of this clonotype. V gene TRBV6-2 or TRBV6-3 combines with J gene TRBJ2-2; no clear D. CDR3 length: 15 amino acids. V shed 6 bases and J shed 9 bases, with 20 bases lying between them. Germline V gene lookup returns CDR1 MNHEY and CDR2 SVGEGT. CDR3 amino acids: CASRHGDLVIRELFF. The CDR3 nucleotides are TGTGCCAGCAGACACGGAGATCTGGTTATCAGGGAGCTGTTTTTT.

The chain uses TRBV20-1 and TRBJ2-1; 7 bases map to TRBD2. Trimming took 6 bases from V and 2 from J; bases not matched to a gene: 7. CDR3 length: 14 amino acids. Per germline, CDR1 DFQATT and CDR2 SNEGSKA (reference sequence). CDR3 residues: CSAESGAPYNEQFF. CDR3 coding DNA: TGCAGTGCCGAAAGCGGGGCGCCCTACAATGAGCAGTTCTTC.

The V gene is TRBV9, the J gene TRBJ2-3, with D unresolved. The germline V gene encodes CDR1 SGDLS and CDR2 YYNGEE. Trimming removed 1 base at V and 2 bases at J, with 11 bases between. This CDR3 has 15 residues. The CDR3 loop reads CASSVLSHLTDTQYF. CDR3 bases: TGTGCCAGCAGCGTATTAAGCCACCTCACAGATACGCAGTATTTT. The full variable domain, completed using reference TRBV9 and TRBJ2-3, is DSGVTQTPKHLITATGQRVTLRCSPRSGDLSVYWYQQSLDQGLQFLIQYYNGEERAKGNILERFSAQQFPDLHSELNLSSLELGDSALYFCASSVLSHLTDTQYFGPGTRLTVL.

This sequence joins TRBV6-6 and TRBJ2-1, with TRBD2 matching over 10 bases. Germline CDR1 reads MNHNY; CDR2 reads SVGAGI (reference sequence). With V trimmed by 5 bases and J by 9 bases, 7 bases remained unmatched. This CDR3 comprises 14 residues. The DNA of the CDR3 is TGTGCCAGCAGTCGAGCGGGGGGGCCGCTTGAGCAGTTCTTC. Translated, it gives CASSRAGGPLEQFF.

This chain uses TRBV30 with TRBJ1-5; TRBD1 matches at 9 bases. This CDR3 spans 15 amino acids. Germline CDR1 and CDR2: GTSNPN and SVGIG (reference sequence). V lost 0 bases and J lost 7; bases outside the gene matches: 7. CDR3 DNA: TGTGCCTGGAGTGTTTCACAGGGGGCACGGCAGCCCCAGCATTTT. Translation: CAWSVSQGARQPQHF.

Of note for this clonotype: This may be a read error: a much more frequent sequence differs by one nucleotide. The rearrangement joins TRBV6-4 to TRBJ2-1, with D possibly matching TRBD1 (6 bases). CDR3 length equals 13 residues. Germline lookup yields CDR1 MRHNA and CDR2 SNTAGT. With 3 bases removed from V and 3 bases from J, the gap between germline ends came to 6 bases. The CDR3 DNA sequence: TGTGCCAGCAGTGAGGACAGCTACAATGAGCAGTTCTTC. It codes for CASSEDSYNEQFF.

This clonotype was seen only a few times. The gene calls are TRBV20-1 and TRBJ2-5; 10 nucleotides match TRBD2. Germline CDR1 and CDR2: DFQATT and SNEGSKA (reference sequence). The CDR3 covers 15 residues. The V and J ends lost 3 bases and 2 bases, in that order; junction bases with no gene match: 6. CDR3: CSASFSGGLQETQYF. CDR3 nucleotides: TGCAGTGCTAGTTTTAGCGGGGGGCTTCAAGAGACCCAGTACTTC.

This clonotype was observed at least ten times. The genes are TRBV7-2 and TRBJ2-1; weak D call: TRBD1 (5 bases). The CDR3 covers 12 residues. Germline V gives CDR1 SGHTA, CDR2 FQGNSA. V lost 4 bases and J lost 11, with 12 bases in between. The CDR3 coding sequence is TGTGCCAGCAGCTCGACAGTGGCAAAGCAGTTCTTC. Protein product: CASSSTVAKQFF.

This clonotype was picked up many times. The chain employs TRBV4-1 and TRBJ2-7; D assignment may be TRBD1 or TRBD2 (5 bases each). V shed 4 bases and J shed 3 bases, with 16 bases lying between them. The CDR3 covers 15 residues. The germline V gene encodes CDR1 MGHRA and CDR2 YSYEKL. The CDR3 protein is CASSRDQNLGYEQYF. In DNA form, the CDR3 reads TGCGCCAGCAGCCGGGACCAAAACTTAGGCTACGAGCAGTACTTC.

This clonotype was counted a few times. The CDR3 DNA reads as TGCAGTGCTAGAGATTGGAGGGACACCAGAGCAACTGAAGCTTTCTTT. This sequence encodes CSARDWRDTRATEAFF. The chain couples TRBV20-1 to TRBJ1-1; D perhaps matches TRBD1 (6 bases). Germline CDR1 DFQATT, CDR2 SNEGSKA (reference sequence). The CDR3 runs to 16 residues. V lost 0 bases and J lost 5, with 19 bases in between.

This clonotype has just a few counts. V gene TRBV18 combines with J gene TRBJ2-3, with D perhaps matching TRBD1 (5 bases). Germline V gene sequence: CDR1 KGHSH, CDR2 LQKENI. This CDR3 has 14 amino acids. V lost 2 bases to trimming and J lost 3 bases, with 9 bases between them. CDR3 sequence (DNA): TGTGCCAGCTCACCAGTCAGGGCGACAGATACGCAGTATTTT. It encodes CASSPVRATDTQYF.

The chain carries TRBV20-1 and TRBJ2-1; 8 nucleotides agree with TRBD2. The junction had 3 bases not matched to a gene; V was cut back by 5 bases and J by 0 bases. The CDR3 has 14 amino acids. Per germline, CDR1 DFQATT and CDR2 SNEGSKA (reference sequence). The CDR3 coding sequence is TGCAGTGCTCCCGCGGGGGGCTCCTACAATGAGCAGTTCTTC. Protein sequence: CSAPAGGSYNEQFF.

A few counts support this clonotype. V is TRBV4-3 and J is TRBJ2-3; 7 nucleotides align to TRBD1. Germline-derived CDR1 and CDR2 are LGHNA and YSLEER. This CDR3 comprises 17 residues. J lost 2 bases, V lost 0 bases, and 8 bases had no gene match. The CDR3 nucleotides are TGCGCCAGCAGCCAAGATCCTGTGACAGGGCCCACAGATACGCAGTATTTT. This codes for CASSQDPVTGPTDTQYF.

This clonotype showed up just a few times. The chain is built from TRBV7-6 and TRBJ1-1; D possibly corresponds to TRBD1 (6 bases). There are 17 residues in the CDR3. V lost 5 bases, J lost 1 base, and 20 bases lay in between. Germline V gene lookup returns CDR1 SGHVS and CDR2 FNYEAQ. CDR3 DNA sequence: TGTGCCAGCAGCCCGGCGGGGGACACCAACCCGAACACTGAAGCTTTCTTT. Its protein product is CASSPAGDTNPNTEAFF.

V is TRBV12-3 or TRBV12-4 and J is TRBJ1-1; D is uncertain. V lost 3 bases and J lost 1, with 6 bases in between. This CDR3 contains 13 residues. The CDR3 DNA reads TGTGCCAGCAGTTTTCTAGAGAACACTGAAGCTTTCTTT. Translating it yields CASSFLENTEAFF.

The V gene is TRBV20-1, the J gene TRBJ1-3, with 9 bases matching TRBD1. Germline loops: CDR1 DFQATT, CDR2 SNEGSKA (reference sequence). CDR3 size: 15 residues. V shed 6 bases, J shed 4 bases, and the junction held 10 bases outside the gene matches. The CDR3 protein is CSAKKQGAQGNTIYF. The CDR3 region has the DNA TGCAGTGCCAAAAAACAGGGGGCGCAGGGAAACACCATATATTTT.